Included here is one T cell receptor (beta chain) sequence, with context. For the second PCR, which ran for about 6 to 12 cycles, a sample-barcoded 5' primer and a J-beta primer mix were used. TCRdb itself ran the 5' RACE reads through MiXCR, one entry per CDR3 protein. The data hold some 1.5 million distinct CDR3 sequences, with approximately 43% observed a single time. Germline loops: CDR1 MDHEN, CDR2 SYDVKM. The CDR3 is made up of 15 amino acids. Trimming pared 5 bases from V and 3 bases from J, leaving 17 bases between. The data belong to a study of blood T cells in healthy people across ages. Overall study context: T cells yielded about one barcoded beta molecule per two cells through template switching.

Input material: blood. The J gene is TRBJ2-7, the V gene TRBV28; a possible D gene is TRBD2 (7 bases). This clonotype originated in a woman under 30 in good health. As DNA, the CDR3 is TGTGCCAGCAGTCCCCGGGGGGCAGGTAGCTACGAGCAGTACTTC. It encodes CASSPRGAGSYEQYF.